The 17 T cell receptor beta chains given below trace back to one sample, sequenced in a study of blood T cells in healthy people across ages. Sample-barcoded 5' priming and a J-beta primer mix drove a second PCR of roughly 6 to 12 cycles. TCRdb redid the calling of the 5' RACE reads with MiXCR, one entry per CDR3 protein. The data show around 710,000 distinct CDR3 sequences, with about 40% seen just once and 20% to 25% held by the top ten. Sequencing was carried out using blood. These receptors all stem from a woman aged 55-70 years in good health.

The CDR3 reads CASSLGLLIQETQYF. CDR3 nucleotides: TGTGCCAGCAGCTTAGGACTCCTTATCCAAGAGACCCAGTACTTC. The gene calls are TRBV7-9 and TRBJ2-5; D remains unclear. Germline V gives CDR1 SEHNR, CDR2 FQNEAQ (reference sequence). This CDR3 region has 15 residues. V was shortened by 1 base and J by 1 base, with 10 bases between the two germline ends.

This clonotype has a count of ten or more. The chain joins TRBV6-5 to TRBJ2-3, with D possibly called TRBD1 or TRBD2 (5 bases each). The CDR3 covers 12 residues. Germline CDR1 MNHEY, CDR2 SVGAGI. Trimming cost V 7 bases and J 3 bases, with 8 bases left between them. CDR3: CASNGGTDTQYF. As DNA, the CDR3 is TGTGCCAGCAATGGGGGTACAGATACGCAGTATTTT.

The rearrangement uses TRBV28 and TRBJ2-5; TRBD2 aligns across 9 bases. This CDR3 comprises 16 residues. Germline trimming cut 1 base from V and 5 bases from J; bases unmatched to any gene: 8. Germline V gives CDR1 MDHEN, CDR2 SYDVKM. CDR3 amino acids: CASSLSASGKIETQYF. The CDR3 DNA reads TGTGCCAGCAGTTTATCTGCTAGCGGGAAAATTGAGACCCAGTACTTC.

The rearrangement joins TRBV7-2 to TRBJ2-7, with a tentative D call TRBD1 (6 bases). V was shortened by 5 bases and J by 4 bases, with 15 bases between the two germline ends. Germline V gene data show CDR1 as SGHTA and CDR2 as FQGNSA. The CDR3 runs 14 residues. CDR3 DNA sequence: TGTGCCAGCAGCCTACACGACAGGCAGTACGAGCAGTACTTC. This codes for CASSLHDRQYEQYF.

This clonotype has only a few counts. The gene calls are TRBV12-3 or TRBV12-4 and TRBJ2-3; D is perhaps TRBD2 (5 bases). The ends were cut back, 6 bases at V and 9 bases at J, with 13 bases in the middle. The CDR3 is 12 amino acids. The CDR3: CASRIRELTQYF. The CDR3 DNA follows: TGTGCCAGCAGAATCCGGGAATTAACGCAGTATTTT.

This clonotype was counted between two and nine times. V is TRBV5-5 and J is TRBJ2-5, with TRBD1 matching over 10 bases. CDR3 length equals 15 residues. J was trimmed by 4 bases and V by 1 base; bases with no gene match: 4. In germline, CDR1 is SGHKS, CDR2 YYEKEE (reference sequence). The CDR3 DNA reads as TGTGCCAGCAGCTTGTCGACAGGGGGCTCAGAGACCCAGTACTTC. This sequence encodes CASSLSTGGSETQYF.

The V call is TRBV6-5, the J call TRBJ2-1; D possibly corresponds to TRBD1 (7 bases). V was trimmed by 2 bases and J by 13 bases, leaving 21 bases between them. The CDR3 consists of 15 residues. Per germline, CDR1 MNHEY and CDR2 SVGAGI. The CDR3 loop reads CASSYRYRGRETQFF. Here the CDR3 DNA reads TGTGCCAGCAGTTACAGATACAGGGGACGGGAGACCCAGTTCTTC.

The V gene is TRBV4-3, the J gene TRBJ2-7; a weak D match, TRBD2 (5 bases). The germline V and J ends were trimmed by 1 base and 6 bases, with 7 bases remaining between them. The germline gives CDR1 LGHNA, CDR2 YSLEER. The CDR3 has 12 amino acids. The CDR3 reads CASSQVAGEQYF. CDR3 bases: TGCGCCAGCAGCCAAGTCGCGGGCGAGCAGTACTTC.

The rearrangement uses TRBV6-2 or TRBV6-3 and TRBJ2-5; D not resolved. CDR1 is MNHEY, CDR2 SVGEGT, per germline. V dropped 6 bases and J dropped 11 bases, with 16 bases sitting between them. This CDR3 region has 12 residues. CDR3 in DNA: TGTGCCAGCAGGACTCAGTACAATGAGCAGTACTTC. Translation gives CASRTQYNEQYF.

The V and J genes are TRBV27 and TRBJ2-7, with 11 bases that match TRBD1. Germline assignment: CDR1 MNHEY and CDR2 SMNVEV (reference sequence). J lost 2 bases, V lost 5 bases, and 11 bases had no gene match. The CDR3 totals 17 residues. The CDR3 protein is CASSLEPLGQGAYEQYF. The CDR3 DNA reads TGTGCCAGCAGTCTGGAACCACTGGGACAGGGGGCCTACGAGCAGTACTTC.

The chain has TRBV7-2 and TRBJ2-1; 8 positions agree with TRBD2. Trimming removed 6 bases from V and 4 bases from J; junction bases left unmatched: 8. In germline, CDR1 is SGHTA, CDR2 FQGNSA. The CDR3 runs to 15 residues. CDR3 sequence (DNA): TGTGCCAGCAGGCCCCCTGGGACTAGATACAATGAGCAGTTCTTC. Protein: CASRPPGTRYNEQFF.

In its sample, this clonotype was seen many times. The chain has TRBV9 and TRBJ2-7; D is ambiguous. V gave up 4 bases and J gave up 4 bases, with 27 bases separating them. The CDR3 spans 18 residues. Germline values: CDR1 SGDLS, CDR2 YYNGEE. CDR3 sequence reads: CASSKKTEDLPLIYEQYF. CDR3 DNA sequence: TGTGCCAGCAGCAAAAAGACCGAGGACCTGCCCTTGATTTACGAGCAGTACTTC.

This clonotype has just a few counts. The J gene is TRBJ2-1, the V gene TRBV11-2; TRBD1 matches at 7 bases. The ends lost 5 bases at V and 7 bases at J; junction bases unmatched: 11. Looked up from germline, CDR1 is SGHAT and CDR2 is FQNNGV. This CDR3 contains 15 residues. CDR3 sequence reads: CASSIAGTEWNEQFF. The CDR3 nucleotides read TGTGCCAGCAGCATAGCCGGGACAGAGTGGAATGAGCAGTTCTTC. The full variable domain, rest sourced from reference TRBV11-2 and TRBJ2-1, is EAGVAQSPRYKIIEKRQSVAFWCNPISGHATLYWYQQILGQGPKLLIQFQNNGVVDDSQLPKDRFSAERLKGVDSTLKIQPAKLEDSAVYLCASSIAGTEWNEQFFGPGTRLTVL.

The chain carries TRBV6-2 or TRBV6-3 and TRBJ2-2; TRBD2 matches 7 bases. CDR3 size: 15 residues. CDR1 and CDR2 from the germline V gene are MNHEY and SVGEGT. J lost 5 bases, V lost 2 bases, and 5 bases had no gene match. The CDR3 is CASSYTTSRTGELFF. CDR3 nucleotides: TGTGCCAGCAGTTACACGACTAGCCGAACCGGGGAGCTGTTTTTT.

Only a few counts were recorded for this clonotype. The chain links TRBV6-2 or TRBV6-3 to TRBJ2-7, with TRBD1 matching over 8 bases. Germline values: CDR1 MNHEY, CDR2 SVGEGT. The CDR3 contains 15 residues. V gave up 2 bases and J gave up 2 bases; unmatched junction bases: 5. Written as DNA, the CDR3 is TGTGCCAGCAGTTACACCGGACAGGGTGCCTACGAGCAGTACTTC. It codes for CASSYTGQGAYEQYF.

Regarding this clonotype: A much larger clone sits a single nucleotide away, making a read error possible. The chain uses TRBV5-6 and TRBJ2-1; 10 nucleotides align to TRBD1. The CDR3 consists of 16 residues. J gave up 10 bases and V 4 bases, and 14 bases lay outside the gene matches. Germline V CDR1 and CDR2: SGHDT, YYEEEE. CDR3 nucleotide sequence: TGTGCCAGCAGCACGGGACAGGGGAGAGTATCCTACGAGCAGTTCTTC. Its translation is CASSTGQGRVSYEQFF.

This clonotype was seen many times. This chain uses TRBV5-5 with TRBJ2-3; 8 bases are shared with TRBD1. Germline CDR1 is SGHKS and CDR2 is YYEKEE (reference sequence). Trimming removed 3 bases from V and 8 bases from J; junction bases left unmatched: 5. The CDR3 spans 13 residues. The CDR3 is CASSSLDRATQYF. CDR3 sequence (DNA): TGTGCCAGCAGCTCGCTGGACAGGGCTACGCAGTATTTT.